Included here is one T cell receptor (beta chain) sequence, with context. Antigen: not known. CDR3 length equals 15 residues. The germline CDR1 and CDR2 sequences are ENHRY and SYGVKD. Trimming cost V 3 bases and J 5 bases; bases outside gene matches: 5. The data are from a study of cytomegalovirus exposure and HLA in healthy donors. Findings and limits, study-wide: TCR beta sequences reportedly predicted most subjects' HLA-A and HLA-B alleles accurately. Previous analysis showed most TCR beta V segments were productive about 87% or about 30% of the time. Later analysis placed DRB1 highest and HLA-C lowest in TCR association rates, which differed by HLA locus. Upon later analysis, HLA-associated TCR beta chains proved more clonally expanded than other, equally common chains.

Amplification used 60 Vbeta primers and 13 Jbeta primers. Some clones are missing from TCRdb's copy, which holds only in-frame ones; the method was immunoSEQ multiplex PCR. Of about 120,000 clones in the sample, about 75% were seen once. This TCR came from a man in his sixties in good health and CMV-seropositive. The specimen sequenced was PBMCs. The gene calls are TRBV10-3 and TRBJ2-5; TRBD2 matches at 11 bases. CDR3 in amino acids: CAISDSTSGAETQYF. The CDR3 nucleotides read TGTGCCATCAGTGATTCGACTAGCGGGGCCGAGACCCAGTACTTC.